The entry that follows covers one TCR beta chain sequence. The antigen remains unidentified. The trim removed 0 bases at V and 4 bases at J, leaving 6 bases unmatched. The CDR3 is made up of 16 amino acids. CDR1 is MNHEY, CDR2 SVGAGI, per germline. There were no participants with HIV treated outside the United States. Cryopreserved PBMC samples of roughly 0.95-11 million cells were used for DNA extraction. The data were taken from a study of long-term antiretroviral therapy in people with HIV. Study results and caveats: Upon ART, diversity increased but remained lower than transplant donor controls.

Survey-level immunoSEQ v3.0 assays were run. Produced via immunoSEQ multiplex PCR; TCRdb's table is partial and in-frame only. The sample lists about 28,000 clones, 95% occurring once. The chain joins TRBV6-5 to TRBJ2-5, with 9 bases that match TRBD1. The origin of this receptor is a man in his fifties or sixties with HIV. The sample in question was unsorted PBMCs, obtained 5.3 years after starting antiretroviral therapy. CDR3 nucleotides: TGTGCCAGCAGTTACTCCGGTACAGGGGGCTCAGAGACCCAGTACTTC. Translating gives CASSYSGTGGSETQYF.